Each of the 28 T cell receptor beta chains below was sequenced from the same sample in a study of CD8 T cells in Susac syndrome. RNA in amounts of about 0.5 to 1 ug was reverse transcribed with random hexamers. TCRdb fed the immunoSEQ multiplex PCR reads into MiXCR, producing one record per CDR3 protein. This repertoire shows fewer than 150,000 distinct CDR3 sequences, approximately 95% found once; its top ten account for about 0.26%. Source material: CD8+ T cells from PBMCs. The origin of the receptors is a human donor in good health.

The CDR3 sequence is CATSRRTEETQYF. Here the CDR3 DNA reads TGTGCCACCAGCCGACGGACAGAAGAGACCCAGTACTTC. This chain links TRBV15 with TRBJ2-5; TRBD1 might be the D (6 bases). V lost 5 bases and J 3 bases, leaving 10 bases between the germline ends. The CDR3 is 13 residues long. Germline values: CDR1 LNHNV, CDR2 YYDKDF (reference sequence).

J is TRBJ2-1 and V is TRBV6-5; 7 bases are shared with TRBD2. This CDR3 has 15 residues. The germline V gene has CDR1 MNHEY and CDR2 SVGAGI. J gave up 5 bases and V 4 bases, and 8 bases lay outside the gene matches. The CDR3 DNA reads as TGTGCCAGCAGTTCCTCCGGGACTATGAACAATGAGCAGTTCTTC. This gives the protein CASSSSGTMNNEQFF.

This clonotype was seen only a few times. The chain carries TRBV7-2 and TRBJ2-5, with 8 bases lining up with TRBD2. This CDR3 comprises 16 residues. Trimming at V came to 5 bases and at J to 5 bases, leaving 13 bases not matched to a gene. The germline V gene has CDR1 SGHTA and CDR2 FQGNSA. The CDR3 reads CASSPYSGMAGETQYF. The CDR3 DNA follows: TGTGCCAGCAGCCCCTATAGCGGGATGGCGGGGGAGACCCAGTACTTC.

The chain has TRBV30 and TRBJ2-3; D is perhaps TRBD1 or TRBD2 (6 bases each). The germline V gene encodes CDR1 GTSNPN and CDR2 SVGIG (reference sequence). V was trimmed by 5 bases and J by 6 bases, leaving 15 bases between them. This CDR3 contains 13 residues. The CDR3, as DNA: TGTGCCTGGCTAGGCCCGGGGGCGGATACGCAGTATTTT. This codes for CAWLGPGADTQYF.

This rearrangement joins TRBV27 to TRBJ2-1, with TRBD1 identical over 8 bases. The CDR3 consists of 14 residues. Germline lookup yields CDR1 MNHEY and CDR2 SMNVEV (reference sequence). V shed 3 bases, J shed 9 bases, and the junction held 7 bases outside the gene matches. In DNA, the CDR3 is TGTGCCAGCAGTTTTCGGACAGGGAATGGTGAGCAGTTCTTC. As protein: CASSFRTGNGEQFF.

This chain links TRBV29-1 with TRBJ2-7; D uncertain. Trimming took off 0 bases at V and 2 bases at J, with 8 bases between the two ends. Germline CDR1 reads SQVTM; CDR2 reads ANQGSEA. The CDR3 extends over 13 amino acids. CDR3 protein: CSVEDRAAYEQYF. The DNA for the CDR3 is TGCAGCGTTGAAGATCGCGCGGCCTACGAGCAGTACTTC.

This clonotype showed up just a few times. The chain links TRBV7-2 to TRBJ1-2; TRBD1 is a possible D gene (5 bases). The CDR3 length is 14 residues. The V and J ends lost 5 bases and 5 bases respectively, with 15 bases between them. Germline CDR1 and CDR2: SGHTA and FQGNSA. CDR3 residues: CASSPTGRGYGYTF. In DNA form, the CDR3 reads TGTGCCAGCAGCCCGACGGGACGGGGATATGGCTACACCTTC.

V is TRBV27 and J is TRBJ2-3; no reliable D call. In germline, CDR1 is MNHEY, CDR2 SMNVEV (reference sequence). The CDR3 consists of 15 residues. Trimming took off 6 bases at V and 6 bases at J, with 19 bases between the two ends. CDR3 sequence reads: CASSPTTIPSDTQYF. CDR3 bases: TGTGCCAGCAGCCCCACAACCATACCTTCTGATACGCAGTATTTT.

For the CDR3, the DNA is TGCAGCGGCCGGACAGGGGACACCGGGGAGCTGTTTTTT. Translation: CSGRTGDTGELFF. This rearrangement joins TRBV29-1 to TRBJ2-2, with 9 bases aligning to TRBD1. The CDR3 has 13 amino acids. The germline gives CDR1 SQVTM, CDR2 ANQGSEA. Losses at the gene ends were 7 bases for V and 3 bases for J; bases not matched to a gene: 3.

This clonotype is a singleton in its sample. The rearrangement uses TRBV20-1 and TRBJ2-7, with TRBD2 matching over 12 bases. The V and J ends lost 6 bases and 3 bases, in that order; junction bases with no gene match: 3. Germline CDR1 and CDR2: DFQATT and SNEGSKA (reference sequence). The CDR3 consists of 13 residues. In DNA, the CDR3 is TGCAGTGCCAGGACTAGCGGGAACTACGAGCAGTACTTC. It specifies CSARTSGNYEQYF.

The chain links TRBV13 to TRBJ1-1; 7 positions agree with TRBD1. Trimming removed 5 bases from V and 2 bases from J; junction bases left unmatched: 5. From germline, CDR1 is PRHDT and CDR2 FYEKMQ (reference sequence). The CDR3 spans 14 residues. The CDR3 DNA sequence: TGTGCCAGCAGCGACCGACAGGGAAACACTGAAGCTTTCTTT. It translates to CASSDRQGNTEAFF.

This chain uses TRBV20-1 with TRBJ1-3; D gene uncertain. Germline loops: CDR1 DFQATT, CDR2 SNEGSKA (reference sequence). This CDR3 region has 15 residues. The V end lost 5 bases, the J end lost 0 bases, and 14 bases lay between the germline ends. The CDR3: CSADVGPLSGNTIYF. Here the CDR3 DNA reads TGCAGTGCTGACGTCGGACCGCTCTCTGGAAACACCATATATTTT.

The chain combines TRBV20-1 with TRBJ2-1; D not certain. Per the germline V gene, CDR1 is DFQATT and CDR2 is SNEGSKA (reference sequence). The CDR3 length is 15 residues. The V end was cut by 3 bases, the J end by 2 bases, with 14 bases between. CDR3: CSARPSRLPYNEQFF. CDR3 DNA: TGCAGTGCTAGGCCCTCTAGGTTACCCTACAATGAGCAGTTCTTC.

The gene calls are TRBV28 and TRBJ2-6, with D hard to call. V lost 2 bases and J 0 bases, leaving 11 bases between the germline ends. The CDR3 runs 17 residues. Germline V gene lookup returns CDR1 MDHEN and CDR2 SYDVKM. This CDR3 reads CASSLGAGYSGANVLTF. CDR3 nucleotides: TGTGCCAGCAGTTTAGGTGCCGGATACTCTGGGGCCAACGTCCTGACTTTC.

The genes are TRBV7-2 and TRBJ2-5, with 10 positions matching TRBD2. Germline V CDR1 and CDR2: SGHTA, FQGNSA. There are 13 residues in the CDR3. J lost 10 bases, V lost 5 bases, and 7 bases had no gene match. The CDR3 DNA reads TGTGCCAGCAGCACAATAACTAGCGGGGTCCAGTACTTC. This gives the protein CASSTITSGVQYF.

The gene calls are TRBV7-9 and TRBJ1-4; D not certain. The CDR3 is 16 amino acids. Germline CDR1 and CDR2: SEHNR and FQNEAQ (reference sequence). V gave up 1 base and J gave up 5 bases, with 14 bases separating them. CDR3 loop: CASSLGPAPQNEKLFF. CDR3 nucleotide sequence: TGTGCCAGCAGCTTAGGTCCGGCCCCACAGAATGAAAAACTGTTTTTT. The full variable domain, in which reference TRBV7-9 and TRBJ1-4 provide the parts outside the CDR3, is DTGVSQNPRHKITKRGQNVTFRCDPISEHNRLYWYRQTLGQGPEFLTYFQNEAQLEKSRLLSDRFSAERPKGSFSTLEIQRTEQGDSAMYLCASSLGPAPQNEKLFFGSGTQLSVL.

V gene TRBV5-6 combines with J gene TRBJ1-2, with 7 bases that match TRBD1. The CDR3 is 16 amino acids. The trim removed 4 bases at V and 4 bases at J, leaving 13 bases unmatched. Germline CDR1 is SGHDT and CDR2 is YYEEEE. The CDR3 coding sequence is TGTGCCAGCAGCCAGGCAAGGCGACAGGGCACCTATGGCTACACCTTC. It encodes CASSQARRQGTYGYTF. The variable domain in full, completed from reference TRBV5-6 and TRBJ1-2, reads DAGVTQSPTHLIKTRGQQVTLRCSPKSGHDTVSWYQQALGQGPQFIFQYYEEEERQRGNFPDRFSGHQFPNYSSELNVNALLLGDSALYLCASSQARRQGTYGYTFGSGTRLTVV.

CDR3 bases: TGCAGCGTTGACGGGGGCGAGGTCCACGAGCAGTACTTC. Its translation: CSVDGGEVHEQYF. V usage is TRBV29-1 and J usage is TRBJ2-7; the D gene could be TRBD1 or TRBD2 (6 bases each). The V gene lost 3 bases and the J gene lost 5 bases, with 14 bases spanning the gap. From germline, CDR1 is SQVTM and CDR2 ANQGSEA. CDR3 length: 13 residues.

The chain combines TRBV7-8 with TRBJ2-2; 14 bases match TRBD2. Germline trimming cut 3 bases from V and 8 bases from J; bases unmatched to any gene: 5. This CDR3 has 16 residues. CDR1 SGHVS and CDR2 FQNEAQ come from the germline V gene. CDR3 in DNA: TGTGCCAGCAGCTTGGGACTAGCGGGAGCAACAGGGGAGCTGTTTTTT. It yields the protein CASSLGLAGATGELFF.

The rearrangement uses TRBV9 and TRBJ2-5, with D possibly being TRBD2 (6 bases). CDR3 length: 17 residues. V lost 0 bases and J 4 bases, leaving 19 bases between the germline ends. Germline V lookup: CDR1 SGDLS, CDR2 YYNGEE. The DNA for the CDR3 is TGTGCCAGCAGCGTAGGGGACTCCTCTCTTGTGGGAGAGACCCAGTACTTC. Encoded protein: CASSVGDSSLVGETQYF. The whole variable domain, remainder taken from reference TRBV9 and TRBJ2-5, is DSGVTQTPKHLITATGQRVTLRCSPRSGDLSVYWYQQSLDQGLQFLIQYYNGEERAKGNILERFSAQQFPDLHSELNLSSLELGDSALYFCASSVGDSSLVGETQYFGPGTRLLVL.

V usage is TRBV5-6 and J usage is TRBJ2-5; maybe TRBD2 (6 bases). The CDR3 length is 15 residues. The V end was cut by 1 base, the J end by 0 bases, with 10 bases between. CDR1 and CDR2 from the germline V gene are SGHDT and YYEEEE. In nucleotides, the CDR3 is TGTGCCAGCAGCTTGTGCAGGAGGGACCAAGAGACCCAGTACTTC. Encoded protein: CASSLCRRDQETQYF. The variable domain in full, with the rest retrieved from reference TRBV5-6 and TRBJ2-5, is DAGVTQSPTHLIKTRGQQVTLRCSPKSGHDTVSWYQQALGQGPQFIFQYYEEEERQRGNFPDRFSGHQFPNYSSELNVNALLLGDSALYLCASSLCRRDQETQYFGPGTRLLVL.

The chain joins TRBV7-9 to TRBJ1-2, with D perhaps TRBD1 (5 bases). Trimming removed 5 bases at V and 3 bases at J, with 19 bases between. CDR3 length: 16 amino acids. Looked up from germline, CDR1 is SEHNR and CDR2 is FQNEAQ (reference sequence). This chain's CDR3 is CASSAGTPREDYGYTF. CDR3 DNA sequence: TGTGCCAGCAGCGCGGGGACTCCCAGGGAGGACTATGGCTACACCTTC.

The rearrangement uses TRBV2 and TRBJ2-6, with a possible D match to TRBD2 (6 bases). CDR1 and CDR2 (germline): SNHLY, FYNNEI. The V end lost 8 bases, the J end lost 3 bases, and 17 bases lay between the germline ends. The CDR3 runs to 16 residues. CDR3 DNA sequence: TGTGCCAGCCGGGAGAAATCAGGGCTTGGGGCCAACGTCCTGACTTTC. It encodes CASREKSGLGANVLTF.

The chain uses TRBV12-3 or TRBV12-4 and TRBJ1-2; 10 positions match TRBD1. V lost 6 bases to trimming and J lost 11 bases; unmatched junction nucleotides: 15. The CDR3 has 15 amino acids. CDR3: CASSLLMDRGGGYTF. The CDR3 DNA reads TGTGCCAGCAGCCTACTTATGGACAGGGGGGGAGGTTACACCTTC.

The V gene is TRBV9, the J gene TRBJ2-1; D may be TRBD1 (5 bases). This CDR3 contains 14 residues. Germline V gene data show CDR1 as SGDLS and CDR2 as YYNGEE. The germline V and J ends were trimmed by 3 bases and 0 bases, with 7 bases remaining between them. In DNA form, the CDR3 reads TGTGCCAGCAGCGGGACAAGCTCCTACAATGAGCAGTTCTTC. Translating gives CASSGTSSYNEQFF. The full variable domain, its missing parts supplied by reference TRBV9 and TRBJ2-1, is DSGVTQTPKHLITATGQRVTLRCSPRSGDLSVYWYQQSLDQGLQFLIQYYNGEERAKGNILERFSAQQFPDLHSELNLSSLELGDSALYFCASSGTSSYNEQFFGPGTRLTVL.

This chain links TRBV12-3 or TRBV12-4 with TRBJ2-3; perhaps TRBD2 as D (7 bases). V lost 4 bases and J 3 bases, leaving 14 bases between the germline ends. The CDR3 spans 15 residues. In nucleotides, the CDR3 is TGTGCCAGCAGTTGGGGGGCGGGAGCGACAGATACGCAGTATTTT. This sequence encodes CASSWGAGATDTQYF.

The gene calls are TRBV29-1 and TRBJ1-1; perhaps TRBD1 as D (6 bases). V lost 7 bases and J 6 bases, leaving 12 bases between the germline ends. CDR1 and CDR2 (germline): SQVTM, ANQGSEA. There are 11 residues in the CDR3. CDR3 protein: CSAGTIAEAFF. In nucleotides, the CDR3 is TGCAGCGCCGGGACAATCGCTGAAGCTTTCTTT.

This chain uses TRBV30 with TRBJ2-3; D gene unclear. With 3 bases removed from V and 3 bases from J, the gap between germline ends came to 10 bases. Germline CDR1 GTSNPN, CDR2 SVGIG (reference sequence). The CDR3 covers 13 residues. CDR3 sequence: CAWSTVSTDTQYF. The CDR3 nucleotides read TGTGCCTGGAGCACAGTAAGTACAGATACGCAGTATTTT.